This T cell receptor beta chain was profiled in a study of cytomegalovirus exposure and HLA in healthy donors. Clones were sequenced by immunoSEQ multiplex PCR, and TCRdb holds only the in-frame ones, with some missing. Found here are 45,000 to 65,000 clones, around 90% of them singletons; the top ten hold 3% to 3.5%. Deletions cut 0 bases from V and 4 bases from J, with 8 bases between. The CDR3 is 13 residues long. Germline values: CDR1 SGHDT, CDR2 YYEEEE. The TCR was taken from a man aged 18 to 29 in good health and CMV-seronegative. The sample was PBMCs. This chain links TRBV5-6 with TRBJ2-7; D is perhaps TRBD1 (5 bases). The CDR3 loop is CASSLAQVYEQYF. CDR3 coding DNA: TGTGCCAGCAGCTTGGCACAGGTTTACGAGCAGTACTTC.